The 10 T cell receptor beta chains reported below all come from one sample, sequenced in a study of regulatory T cells in long-lasting Graves disease. Time point indicated: newly diagnosed GD, antithyroid drugs for less than 3 months. The TCR library was made from RNA that had been extracted from PBMCs in TRIzol. CDR3-region Arm-PCR and iRepertoire HTBI primers produced the TCR beta libraries. TCRdb ran MiXCR on the multiplex PCR reads and lists one entry per CDR3 protein. The sample contains around 460,000 distinct CDR3 sequences, around 15% of which appear only once. This sample was also put to use in a study of T cells in Graves' hyperthyroidism and ophthalmopathy.

The sample in question was peripheral blood mononuclear cells (PBMCs), obtained at new diagnosis, from a patient treated with antithyroid drugs. These receptors all stem from a woman in her fifties or sixties with Graves disease.

This clonotype was observed at least ten times. The chain has TRBV29-1 and TRBJ1-2; D possibly corresponds to TRBD1 (6 bases). Germline CDR1 is SQVTM and CDR2 is ANQGSEA. Trimming removed 4 bases from V and 3 bases from J, with 15 bases in between. The CDR3 extends over 14 amino acids. The CDR3 here is CSVVKGGGDYGYTF. The CDR3 bases are TGCAGCGTTGTTAAAGGGGGGGGTGACTATGGCTACACCTTC. Complete variable domain (other parts from reference TRBV29-1 and TRBJ1-2): SAVISQKPSRDICQRGTSLTIQCQVDSQVTMMFWYRQQPGQSLTLIATANQGSEATYESGFVIDKFPISRPNLTFSTLTVSNMSPEDSSIYLCSVVKGGGDYGYTFGSGTRLTVV.

The CDR3 DNA reads as TGTGCCAGTAGTATAGATACTGGGACGCCGGGGGAGACCCAGTACTTC. Its protein is CASSIDTGTPGETQYF. The chain recombines TRBV19 with TRBJ2-5; the D call may be TRBD1 or TRBD2 (5 bases each). Germline values: CDR1 LNHDA, CDR2 SQIVND (reference sequence). The CDR3 totals 16 residues. Trimming stripped 0 bases from V and 5 bases from J, with 16 bases between.

This clonotype was recorded at least ten times. The V and J genes are TRBV6-1 and TRBJ2-6; TRBD2 matches 9 bases. Germline V gives CDR1 MNHNS, CDR2 SASEGT. V was clipped by 8 bases and J by 2 bases; unmatched bases: 4. The CDR3 extends over 15 amino acids. The CDR3 reads CASRVAGAGANVLTF. CDR3 coding DNA: TGTGCCAGCCGAGTAGCGGGAGCTGGGGCCAACGTCCTGACTTTC.

Many counts were recorded for this clonotype. An end of the junction does not agree with germline; a read error may underlie this. The gene calls are TRBV5-1 and TRBJ2-7, with TRBD1 identical over 7 bases. The germline V gene encodes CDR1 SGHRS and CDR2 YFSETQ. The CDR3 totals 12 residues. DNA for the CDR3: TGTGCCAGCAGTTTCGCAGGGGGCGAGCAGTACTTC. Amino acid sequence: CASSFAGGEQYF.

As for this clonotype: Its ends do not fully match the called genes, so a read error is possible. CDR3 coding DNA: TGCGCCAGCAGCTTAGGGGGGGAGGATAGGAATCAGCCCCAGCATTTT. Translating gives CASSLGGEDRNQPQHF. The V call is TRBV7-9, the J call TRBJ1-5, with D maybe TRBD1 (6 bases). Germline V gene lookup returns CDR1 SEHNR and CDR2 FQNEAQ (reference sequence). This CDR3 has 16 amino acids.

This clonotype was counted only a few times. The chain couples TRBV10-1 to TRBJ2-7, with D uncertain. The ends were cut back, 5 bases at V and 2 bases at J, with 13 bases in the middle. The CDR3 is 14 residues long. CDR1 and CDR2 from the germline V gene are WNHNN and SYGVQD (reference sequence). The CDR3 bases are TGCGCCAGCAGTCCATGGAATAGCCCCTACGAGCAGTACTTC. Its protein is CASSPWNSPYEQYF.

This clonotype was seen more than once but under ten times. This rearrangement joins TRBV4-1 to TRBJ1-5, with a possible D match to TRBD1 (6 bases). V lost 4 bases to trimming and J lost 3 bases, with 13 bases between them. The CDR3 is 15 amino acids. Per the germline V gene, CDR1 is MGHRA and CDR2 is YSYEKL. The CDR3 here is CASSPQGLPNQPQHF. The CDR3, as DNA: TGCGCCAGCAGCCCCCAGGGGTTGCCCAATCAGCCCCAGCATTTT.

This sequence joins TRBV18 and TRBJ1-2, with TRBD1 matching over 7 bases. The length of the CDR3 is 14 residues. With V trimmed by 6 bases and J by 4 bases, 8 bases remained unmatched. Germline CDR1 and CDR2: KGHSH and LQKENI. CDR3 loop: CASSGQRGGYGYTF. The CDR3 DNA follows: TGTGCCAGCTCGGGACAGAGGGGAGGCTATGGCTACACCTTC.

This clonotype has a count of ten or more. This rearrangement joins TRBV12-3 or TRBV12-4 to TRBJ1-1, with a weak D call TRBD1 (6 bases). This CDR3 spans 18 amino acids. V was trimmed by 5 bases and J by 0 bases, leaving 22 bases between them. In DNA form, the CDR3 reads TGTGCCAGCAGTAGGGGGACACTACCGCCATCGGTGAACACTGAAGCTTTCTTT. Encoded protein: CASSRGTLPPSVNTEAFF.

The sample holds a few counts of this clonotype. The chain uses TRBV10-3 and TRBJ2-3; D uncertain. Germline CDR1 is ENHRY and CDR2 is SYGVKD. The CDR3 has 12 residues. V dropped 4 bases and J dropped 4 bases, with 6 bases sitting between them. This CDR3 reads CAISGGADTQYF. The CDR3 DNA reads TGTGCCATCAGTGGAGGCGCAGATACGCAGTATTTT.